The TCR beta chain described here comes from a study of cytomegalovirus exposure and HLA in healthy donors. This clone has only a few counts. Its antigen remains unknown. Overall study results and limits: Association of a missense DCLRE1C variant with TCR beta V- and J-gene trimming was reported in a later analysis. In a later analysis, several top co-occurrence clusters appeared linked to parvovirus B19, influenza, CMV and Epstein-Barr virus. Accurate predictions that matched the HLA-A and HLA-B alleles of most subjects were reportedly made from TCR beta sequences. Indistinguishable V segments such as TRBV6-2 and TRBV6-3 were excluded.

The PCR had 60 Vbeta and 13 Jbeta primers. Assay: immunoSEQ multiplex PCR; the TCRdb copy retains only in-frame clones and omits some. The sample consists of about 110,000 clones, more than 60% of them appearing once. This CDR3 comprises 13 residues. V was clipped by 6 bases and J by 1 base, with 9 bases between them. The V gene's germline CDR1 is ENHRY and CDR2 SYGVKD. The chain employs TRBV10-3 and TRBJ1-1, with D tentatively TRBD1 (5 bases). The specimen sequenced was PBMCs. The receptor was derived from a man under 40 in good health and CMV-seropositive. The CDR3 DNA follows: TGTGCCATCAGCACAGGCGGGAACACTGAAGCTTTCTTT. Its translation: CAISTGGNTEAFF.